This T cell receptor beta chain was recovered during a study of patients and donors after allogeneic stem cell transplantation. Trimming pared 5 bases from V and 6 bases from J, leaving 11 bases between. Per the germline V gene, CDR1 is SGHTA and CDR2 is FQGNSA. There are 13 residues in the CDR3. TCRdb used MiXCR to reprocess the RT-PCR reads, holding one entry per CDR3 protein. This sample has approximately 99,000 distinct CDR3 sequences, with 35% found just once. The receptor was isolated from a human donor who was either an allogeneic HSCT recipient or a stem cell or donor lymphocyte infusion donor (not recorded which). It is not recorded whose cells these are; they may come from a transplant donor. Sequencing input: blood, either unsorted or a sorted T cell fraction (not recorded which). The chain carries TRBV7-2 and TRBJ1-5; D possibly corresponds to TRBD1 (5 bases). The DNA for the CDR3 is TGTGCCAGCAGCGACGCAGGGCTTCAGCCCCAGCATTTT. It yields the protein CASSDAGLQPQHF.